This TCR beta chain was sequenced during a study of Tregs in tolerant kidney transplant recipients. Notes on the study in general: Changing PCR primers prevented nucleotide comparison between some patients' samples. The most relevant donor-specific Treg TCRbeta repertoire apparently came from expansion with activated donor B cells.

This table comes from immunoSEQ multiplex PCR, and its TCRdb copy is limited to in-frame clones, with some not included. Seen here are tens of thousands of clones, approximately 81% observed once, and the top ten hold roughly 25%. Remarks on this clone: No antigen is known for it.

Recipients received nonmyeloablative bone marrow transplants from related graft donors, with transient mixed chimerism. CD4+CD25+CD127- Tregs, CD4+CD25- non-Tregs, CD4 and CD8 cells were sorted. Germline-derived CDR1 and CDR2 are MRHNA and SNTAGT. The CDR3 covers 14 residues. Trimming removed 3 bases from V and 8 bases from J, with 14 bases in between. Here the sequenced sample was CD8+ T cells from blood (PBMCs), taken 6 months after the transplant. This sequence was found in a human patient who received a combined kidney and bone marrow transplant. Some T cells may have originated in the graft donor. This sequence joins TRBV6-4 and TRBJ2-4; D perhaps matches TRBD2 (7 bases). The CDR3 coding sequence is TGTGCCAGCAGTGAACGGGGGGCCCACGACATTCAGTACTTC. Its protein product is CASSERGAHDIQYF.